This T cell receptor (beta chain) was identified in a study of blood T cell repertoires in COVID-19. TCRdb's copy holds only in-frame clones and misses some; the assay was immunoSEQ multiplex PCR. This table holds a few hundred thousand clones, 87% found once. The CDR3 spans 14 residues. Per the germline V gene, CDR1 is LGHNA and CDR2 is YSLEER. The trim removed 2 bases at V and 2 bases at J, leaving 2 bases unmatched. Individuals aged about 18 to 100 years were recruited from 24 US areas. Grouping used clinical history reported by participants in a survey and questionnaire. The chain couples TRBV4-3 to TRBJ2-5, with TRBD1 identical over 7 bases. The origin of this receptor is a woman in her thirties who had recovered from COVID-19. Source material: PBMCs or T cells enriched from blood (not recorded which). The CDR3 coding sequence is TGCGCCAGCAGCCAAACGACAGGGCAAGAGACCCAGTACTTC. This codes for CASSQTTGQETQYF.